One and the same sample provided the 21 T cell receptor beta chains below, sequenced in a study of PD-1 blockade in mismatch repair-deficient tumors. Some clones are missing from TCRdb's copy, which holds only in-frame ones; the method was immunoSEQ multiplex PCR. The sample contains about 25,000 clones, around 85% of which appear only once. Sequenced material: PBMCs, taken before pembrolizumab treatment. The receptors stem from an adult with mismatch repair-deficient cancer.

V and J are TRBV5-8 and TRBJ1-2; no clear D gene. The CDR3 covers 14 residues. Germline V CDR1 and CDR2: SGHTS, YDEGEE. V was shortened by 0 bases and J by 4 bases, with 10 bases between the two germline ends. In nucleotides, the CDR3 is TGTGCCAGCAGCTTGGAATTCGTGGCCTATGGCTACACCTTC. Protein sequence: CASSLEFVAYGYTF. Complete variable domain (other parts from reference TRBV5-8 and TRBJ1-2): EAGVTQSPTHLIKTRGQQATLRCSPISGHTSVYWYQQALGLGLQFLLWYDEGEERNRGNFPPRFSGRQFPNYSSELNVNALELEDSALYLCASSLEFVAYGYTFGSGTRLTVV.

This rearrangement joins TRBV7-2 to TRBJ2-2, with 9 bases fitting TRBD2. The V and J ends lost 1 base and 4 bases, in that order; junction bases with no gene match: 1. Germline CDR1 SGHTA, CDR2 FQGNSA. The CDR3 is made up of 15 amino acids. The CDR3 DNA reads as TGTGCCAGCAGCTTAGGAGCGGGAGGCACCGGGGAGCTGTTTTTT. Amino acid sequence: CASSLGAGGTGELFF.

The V gene is TRBV12-5, the J gene TRBJ1-6; the D is unclear. CDR1 and CDR2 from the germline V gene are LGHNT and FRNRAP. The CDR3 covers 13 residues. V lost 4 bases, J lost 10 bases, and 11 bases lay in between. The CDR3 loop reads CASGSEIESPLHF. The CDR3 DNA sequence: TGTGCTAGTGGTTCTGAGATTGAGTCACCCCTCCACTTT.

As DNA, the CDR3 is TGTGCCAGTAGTATTGGCCCCCTCCTACACCGGGAGAAGGAGGGCATTCAGTACTTC. Amino acid sequence: CASSIGPLLHREKEGIQYF. The chain has TRBV19 and TRBJ2-4, with D maybe TRBD2 (6 bases). Germline V gene sequence: CDR1 LNHDA, CDR2 SQIVND (reference sequence). The CDR3 extends over 19 amino acids. Trimming took 3 bases from V and 9 from J, leaving 30 bases between them.

The V call is TRBV6-5, the J call TRBJ2-1, with 12 bases matching TRBD2. CDR1 and CDR2 from the germline V gene are MNHEY and SVGAGI. V lost 4 bases and J lost 5; bases outside the gene matches: 6. CDR3 length equals 16 residues. The CDR3 reads CASSFLTSGGHNEQFF. The CDR3 nucleotides read TGTGCCAGCAGTTTCCTGACTAGCGGGGGTCACAATGAGCAGTTCTTC.

This chain uses TRBV6-5 with TRBJ2-3; 11 nucleotides match TRBD2. Germline trimming cut 0 bases from V and 5 bases from J; bases unmatched to any gene: 4. The CDR3 length is 16 residues. Germline V gives CDR1 MNHEY, CDR2 SVGAGI. Here the CDR3 reads CASSYSPGLAGDTQYF. The CDR3 DNA follows: TGTGCCAGCAGTTACTCCCCTGGACTAGCGGGAGATACGCAGTATTTT.

This chain joins TRBV10-3 and TRBJ2-7, with D tentatively TRBD1 or TRBD2 (5 bases each). In germline, CDR1 is ENHRY, CDR2 SYGVKD. The V gene lost 6 bases and the J gene lost 6 bases, with 15 bases spanning the gap. The length of the CDR3 is 13 residues. CDR3 sequence reads: CAISEGQGFEQYF. DNA for the CDR3: TGTGCCATCAGCGAGGGGCAGGGCTTCGAGCAGTACTTC.

This chain uses TRBV7-9 with TRBJ2-7; 9 bases agree with TRBD1. Per germline, CDR1 SEHNR and CDR2 FQNEAQ (reference sequence). V was pared by 8 bases and J by 2 bases, with 16 bases of the junction left unmatched. The CDR3 spans 17 residues. The chain's CDR3 is CASSPREVRQGAYEQYF. The CDR3 coding sequence is TGTGCCAGCTCCCCCAGAGAGGTCCGACAGGGGGCCTACGAGCAGTACTTC.

This rearrangement joins TRBV15 to TRBJ2-1, with 9 bases that match TRBD2. V trimming: 7 bases; J trimming: 2 bases; junction bases outside the gene matches: 6. This CDR3 comprises 15 residues. CDR1 is LNHNV, CDR2 YYDKDF, per germline (reference sequence). CDR3: CATIEGGRAYNEQFF. Here the CDR3 DNA reads TGTGCCACCATCGAGGGCGGGAGGGCCTACAATGAGCAGTTCTTC.

This chain uses TRBV29-1 with TRBJ1-1; 7 bases are shared with TRBD1. CDR3 length: 12 residues. Germline assignment: CDR1 SQVTM and CDR2 ANQGSEA. V dropped 7 bases and J dropped 4; count of bases not matched to a gene: 6. CDR3 amino acids: CSAQTGPTEAFF. CDR3 in DNA: TGCAGCGCTCAGACAGGGCCCACTGAAGCTTTCTTT. The whole variable domain, remainder taken from reference TRBV29-1 and TRBJ1-1, is SAVISQKPSRDICQRGTSLTIQCQVDSQVTMMFWYRQQPGQSLTLIATANQGSEATYESGFVIDKFPISRPNLTFSTLTVSNMSPEDSSIYLCSAQTGPTEAFFGQGTRLTVV.

The chain employs TRBV11-3 and TRBJ1-1; TRBD1 agrees at 7 bases. Germline V CDR1 and CDR2: SGHNT, YENEEA. V shed 1 base and J 0 bases; nucleotides not matched to a gene: 2. This CDR3 is 15 amino acids long. The CDR3 spells CASSLAGGLNTEAFF. CDR3 sequence (DNA): TGTGCCAGCAGCTTAGCAGGGGGGCTGAACACTGAAGCTTTCTTT.

The J gene is TRBJ2-7, the V gene TRBV5-1, with D maybe TRBD2 (6 bases). From germline, CDR1 is SGHRS and CDR2 YFSETQ. The CDR3 contains 15 residues. Trimming shortened V by 4 bases and J by 3 bases, and 17 bases separated the two germline ends. The CDR3 loop reads CASSPGAQQFYEQYF. The CDR3 DNA sequence: TGCGCCAGCAGCCCGGGAGCACAGCAGTTCTACGAGCAGTACTTC.

The chain carries TRBV5-1 and TRBJ2-7, with a tentative D call TRBD2 (5 bases). The germline gives CDR1 SGHRS, CDR2 YFSETQ. V dropped 4 bases and J dropped 1 base, with 18 bases sitting between them. The CDR3 has 16 residues. This CDR3 reads CASSPGVGAGSYEQYF. The CDR3 bases are TGCGCCAGCAGCCCCGGGGTGGGAGCCGGTTCCTACGAGCAGTACTTC. The full variable domain, rest sourced from reference TRBV5-1 and TRBJ2-7, is KAGVTQTPRYLIKTRGQQVTLSCSPISGHRSVSWYQQTPGQGLQFLFEYFSETQRNKGNFPGRFSGRQFSNSRSEMNVSTLELGDSALYLCASSPGVGAGSYEQYFGPGTRLTVT.

This chain links TRBV18 with TRBJ1-1; D is ambiguous. V was cut by 6 bases and J by 0 bases, with 11 bases left in between. Germline CDR1 reads KGHSH; CDR2 reads LQKENI. The CDR3 has 14 residues. CDR3 sequence: CASSSTAMNTEAFF. In nucleotides, the CDR3 is TGTGCCAGCTCGTCTACAGCTATGAACACTGAAGCTTTCTTT. Together with reference TRBV18 and TRBJ1-1, the CDR3 gives the full variable domain: NAGVMQNPRHLVRRRGQEARLRCSPMKGHSHVYWYRQLPEEGLKFMVYLQKENIIDESGMPKERFSAEFPKEGPSILRIQQVVRGDSAAYFCASSSTAMNTEAFFGQGTRLTVV.

The chain joins TRBV6-5 to TRBJ1-2, with D unclear. The ends were cut back, 6 bases at V and 9 bases at J, with 11 bases in the middle. Germline V gene lookup returns CDR1 MNHEY and CDR2 SVGAGI. This CDR3 comprises 11 residues. The CDR3 loop reads CASRLLSSYTF. The DNA for the CDR3 is TGTGCCAGCAGACTCCTTTCCAGCTACACCTTC.

The V and J genes are TRBV2 and TRBJ1-2; no definite D call. V lost 3 bases and J lost 4, with 9 bases in between. This CDR3 has 13 residues. Germline lookup yields CDR1 SNHLY and CDR2 FYNNEI. The chain's CDR3 is CASSESRFYGYTF. The CDR3, as DNA: TGTGCCAGCAGTGAGTCCAGATTCTATGGCTACACCTTC.

The V and J genes are TRBV30 and TRBJ2-3, with 9 bases matching TRBD1. This CDR3 spans 14 amino acids. CDR1 is GTSNPN, CDR2 SVGIG, per germline (reference sequence). Unmatched junction bases numbered 3, after V lost 3 bases and J lost 2 bases. The CDR3 loop is CAWRQQGATDTQYF. DNA of the CDR3: TGTGCCTGGAGACAACAGGGGGCCACAGATACGCAGTATTTT.

This clone was observed a handful of times. The genes are TRBV7-9 and TRBJ1-1; 8 nucleotides match TRBD1. Germline trimming cut 4 bases from V and 6 bases from J; bases unmatched to any gene: 7. CDR3 length: 14 amino acids. Germline-derived CDR1 and CDR2 are SEHNR and FQNEAQ (reference sequence). CDR3 region: CASSSYSQGAEAFF. As DNA, the CDR3 is TGTGCCAGCAGCTCCTACTCACAGGGGGCTGAAGCTTTCTTT.

This clone has a single count. The rearrangement links TRBV2 to TRBJ2-7; D is perhaps TRBD1 (6 bases). Germline CDR1 reads SNHLY; CDR2 reads FYNNEI. V gave up 5 bases and J gave up 0 bases, with 8 bases separating them. The CDR3 consists of 13 residues. The CDR3, as DNA: TGTGCCAGCAGTCGGGACATCTCCTACGAGCAGTACTTC. As protein: CASSRDISYEQYF.

The chain has TRBV19 and TRBJ2-5; weak D call: TRBD2 (5 bases). Trimming took 3 bases from V and 11 from J, leaving 16 bases between them. Germline V CDR1 and CDR2: LNHDA, SQIVND (reference sequence). This CDR3 is 13 amino acids long. CDR3 loop: CASSIRRTEEQYF. In DNA form, the CDR3 reads TGTGCCAGTAGTATCCGGAGAACGGAGGAGCAGTACTTC.

This chain links TRBV7-2 with TRBJ1-1; weak D call: TRBD1 (5 bases). The germline V and J ends were trimmed by 1 base and 0 bases, with 9 bases remaining between them. CDR1 is SGHTA and CDR2 is FQGNSA in the germline V gene. CDR3 size: 15 residues. The CDR3 DNA sequence: TGTGCCAGCAGCTTAGGGGCGGGGGTGAACACTGAAGCTTTCTTT. Its translation is CASSLGAGVNTEAFF. Full variable domain (remainder filled in from reference TRBV7-2 and TRBJ1-1): GAGVSQSPSNKVTEKGKDVELRCDPISGHTALYWYRQSLGQGLEFLIYFQGNSAPDKSGLPSDRFSAERTGGSVSTLTIQRTQQEDSAVYLCASSLGAGVNTEAFFGQGTRLTVV.